This T cell receptor (beta chain) was recorded in a study of T cell repertoires in cytomegalovirus infection. Study-level background: CMV infection plus the matching HLA type was flagged by public TCR beta signatures.

TCRdb fed the reads into MiXCR, producing one record per CDR3 protein. Altogether hundreds of thousands of distinct CDR3 sequences are present, roughly 24% being singletons, with the ten largest covering roughly 8%. Many counts were recorded for this clonotype. Antigen specificity is unknown. Broader study findings: Predominance within the ex vivo response was attributable to HLA-C-restricted CMV-specific TCR beta clonotypes. Accumulated public TCR beta family frequency recognized individuals carrying CMV together with the relevant HLA.

J gave up 4 bases and V 1 base, and 13 bases lay outside the gene matches. CDR1 and CDR2 from the germline V gene are SGHTA and FQGNSA. The length of the CDR3 is 19 residues. Sample: CD8+ T cells from PBMCs. The sequence was obtained from a human donor in good health (CMV status not recorded). Some clones in this sample may be carry-over from other donors' samples. The V call is TRBV7-2, the J call TRBJ1-2, with 12 bases lining up with TRBD1. The CDR3 sequence is CASSLEGQGARAEGYGYTF. For the CDR3, the DNA is TGTGCCAGCAGCTTAGAGGGACAGGGGGCGAGAGCCGAAGGCTATGGCTACACCTTC.